The next 22 T cell receptor beta chains were all read from a single sample in a study of OX40 agonist ivuxolimab in advanced cancers. Library creation used the immunoSEQ multiplex PCR assay. TCRdb limited this immuneACCESS table to in-frame rearrangements with V and J called. A share of clones is missing; checked studies link under half to unresolved V genes, and the rest is unexplained. Counted in this sample were fewer than 55,000 clones; around nine tenths of them appeared once. The ten largest clones take up around 14% of the sample. The sequencing here drew on CD4+ or CD8+ T cells sorted from blood, taken in a trial of the OX40 agonist ivuxolimab. The receptors originated from an adult with an advanced solid tumor such as melanoma, head and neck, liver or kidney cancer.

The chain recombines TRBV7-9 with TRBJ1-4; D call uncertain. This CDR3 comprises 13 residues. Germline V gene data show CDR1 as SEHNR and CDR2 as FQNEAQ (reference sequence). V lost 7 bases, J lost 8 bases, and 14 bases lay in between. This CDR3 is CASTMVGSEKLFF. In DNA form, the CDR3 reads TGTGCCAGCACCATGGTGGGTTCCGAAAAACTGTTTTTT.

The chain carries TRBV4-1 and TRBJ1-4; 9 bases match TRBD1. CDR3 size: 15 residues. Germline CDR1 and CDR2: MGHRA and YSYEKL. V shed 1 base, J shed 7 bases, and the junction held 4 bases outside the gene matches. CDR3 loop: CASSQGTGGGEKLFF. In DNA form, the CDR3 reads TGCGCCAGCAGCCAAGGTACAGGGGGCGGTGAAAAACTGTTTTTT.

This clone was observed once. This sequence joins TRBV12-5 and TRBJ1-1, with TRBD1 as a possible D gene (5 bases). The CDR3 length is 14 residues. V shed 5 bases and J shed 3 bases, with 13 bases lying between them. CDR1 and CDR2 (germline): LGHNT, FRNRAP. The CDR3 sequence: CASGRGGSDTEAFF. The CDR3 region has the DNA TGTGCTAGTGGTCGGGGGGGGAGTGACACTGAAGCTTTCTTT.

The gene calls are TRBV21-1 and TRBJ2-4; no check of the table's D call, TRBD1, against the DNA was made. TRBV21-1 is an annotated pseudogene. The CDR3 covers 16 residues. This CDR3 is CASSKAGQAAKNIQYF. CDR3 nucleotide sequence: TGTGCCAGCAGCAAAGCAGGACAGGCAGCCAAAAACATTCAGTACTTC.

V gene TRBV12-5 combines with J gene TRBJ2-7, with D possibly being TRBD1 (5 bases). Trimming took 8 bases from V and 0 from J, leaving 14 bases between them. Germline loops: CDR1 LGHNT, CDR2 FRNRAP. This CDR3 is built from 14 residues. The CDR3 protein is CASLKPQVSYEQYF. CDR3 DNA: TGTGCTAGTCTGAAGCCACAGGTCTCCTACGAGCAGTACTTC.

The chain combines TRBV27 with TRBJ2-1, with 9 bases identical to TRBD2. The V gene end was trimmed by 5 bases and the J gene end by 6 bases; junction bases not matched to a gene: 11. In germline, CDR1 is MNHEY, CDR2 SMNVEV (reference sequence). CDR3 length equals 16 residues. The CDR3 loop reads CASSPEGAGGLNEQFF. CDR3 nucleotides: TGTGCCAGCAGTCCCGAAGGAGCGGGGGGTCTCAATGAGCAGTTCTTC.

The rearrangement links TRBV2 to TRBJ2-7; perhaps D is TRBD1 or TRBD2 (5 bases each). CDR1 SNHLY and CDR2 FYNNEI come from the germline V gene. This CDR3 has 15 residues. Trimming stripped 3 bases from V and 5 bases from J, with 17 bases between. The CDR3 sequence: CASSDGGAGLDEQYF. CDR3 bases: TGTGCCAGCAGTGATGGGGGTGCAGGCCTGGACGAGCAGTACTTC.

This rearrangement joins TRBV27 to TRBJ1-4; possibly TRBD1 for D (5 bases). Trimming removed 3 bases from V and 7 bases from J, with 12 bases in between. CDR1 is MNHEY, CDR2 SMNVEV, per germline (reference sequence). The CDR3 totals 14 residues. As DNA, the CDR3 is TGTGCCAGCAGTTTTTTTGGGGCGGGTGAAAAACTGTTTTTT. This codes for CASSFFGAGEKLFF.

By its share, this clone is medium-sized. The rearrangement joins TRBV6-4 to TRBJ2-1, with 7 nucleotides matching TRBD2. The CDR3 runs to 15 residues. The V gene's germline CDR1 is MRHNA and CDR2 SNTAGT. Trimming removed 0 bases from V and 5 bases from J; junction bases left unmatched: 4. The CDR3 region is CASSDSGEGHNEQFF. CDR3 DNA sequence: TGTGCCAGCAGTGACTCGGGGGAGGGGCACAATGAGCAGTTCTTC.

The gene calls are TRBV6-5 and TRBJ2-3; D is undetermined. V dropped 4 bases and J dropped 0 bases, with 5 bases sitting between them. Germline V CDR1 and CDR2: MNHEY, SVGAGI. The length of the CDR3 is 13 residues. Here the CDR3 reads CASSLSSTDTQYF. CDR3 nucleotide sequence: TGTGCCAGCAGTTTATCTAGCACAGATACGCAGTATTTT.

The chain recombines TRBV9 with TRBJ1-1; unclear D gene. The ends were cut back, 3 bases at V and 6 bases at J, with 9 bases in the middle. In germline, CDR1 is SGDLS, CDR2 YYNGEE. The CDR3 is 12 amino acids. The CDR3 DNA reads as TGTGCCAGCAGCGGCAACGGCCCTGAAGCTTTCTTT. Its translation: CASSGNGPEAFF.

The chain combines TRBV10-1 with TRBJ1-2; 8 bases are shared with TRBD1. V dropped 4 bases and J dropped 4; count of bases not matched to a gene: 11. This CDR3 has 16 amino acids. Per the germline V gene, CDR1 is WNHNN and CDR2 is SYGVQD (reference sequence). In DNA, the CDR3 is TGCGCCAGCAGTGGAGCCCCGGGACAGGAGATCTATGGCTACACCTTC. As protein: CASSGAPGQEIYGYTF.

The genes are TRBV7-9 and TRBJ1-4, with a possible D match to TRBD1 (5 bases). There are 16 residues in the CDR3. Trimming took off 1 base at V and 3 bases at J, with 12 bases between the two ends. Germline CDR1 and CDR2: SEHNR and FQNEAQ (reference sequence). CDR3 loop: CASSLGRGESNEKLFF. CDR3 nucleotide sequence: TGTGCCAGCAGCTTAGGGAGGGGCGAGTCTAATGAAAAACTGTTTTTT.

CDR3 in amino acids: CASTYQTGSTEAFF. Written as DNA, the CDR3 is TGTGCCAGCACTTATCAGACGGGTTCCACTGAAGCTTTCTTT. This chain links TRBV27 with TRBJ1-1; no firm D call. The CDR3 is made up of 14 amino acids. Trimming left V 7 bases short and J 4 bases short, with 16 bases between. Germline V lookup: CDR1 MNHEY, CDR2 SMNVEV (reference sequence).

The chain links TRBV6-5 to TRBJ2-2; the D gene is possibly TRBD1 (5 bases). V was pared by 2 bases and J by 4 bases, with 11 bases between. The CDR3 totals 15 residues. Germline CDR1 is MNHEY and CDR2 is SVGAGI. The CDR3 region is CASSYGPQGTGELFF. CDR3 coding DNA: TGTGCCAGCAGTTACGGGCCGCAGGGCACCGGGGAGCTGTTTTTT.

CDR3 in amino acids: CAWTSSAGGLDEQYF. In DNA, the CDR3 is TGTGCCTGGACTTCCTCAGCCGGGGGACTCGACGAGCAGTACTTC. The chain joins TRBV30 to TRBJ2-7; TRBD2 might be the D (6 bases). Deletions cut 4 bases from V and 5 bases from J, with 21 bases between. There are 15 residues in the CDR3. Germline loops: CDR1 GTSNPN, CDR2 SVGIG (reference sequence).

DNA for the CDR3: TGCGCCAGCAGTGGGGGACAGGGGGCGCCCATGGATACGCAGTATTTT. Its protein product is CASSGGQGAPMDTQYF. The chain recombines TRBV5-1 with TRBJ2-3, with 12 bases fitting TRBD1. CDR1 and CDR2 from the germline V gene are SGHRS and YFSETQ. V shed 5 bases, J shed 6 bases, and the junction held 10 bases outside the gene matches. The CDR3 spans 16 residues.

This clone appeared a single time. J is TRBJ2-3 and V is TRBV15, with 9 bases identical to TRBD1. Germline assignment: CDR1 LNHNV and CDR2 YYDKDF (reference sequence). The CDR3 is 14 amino acids. V trimming: 5 bases; J trimming: 5 bases; junction bases outside the gene matches: 5. The CDR3 loop reads CATSGDRVRDTQYF. In DNA form, the CDR3 reads TGTGCCACCAGCGGGGACAGGGTACGAGATACGCAGTATTTT.

The J gene is TRBJ2-3, the V gene TRBV5-1, with 9 nucleotides matching TRBD1. Germline V gives CDR1 SGHRS, CDR2 YFSETQ. The CDR3 is 15 residues long. After removal of 5 bases from V and 5 bases from J, the junction contained 9 bases not matched to a gene. CDR3 sequence: CASRRRGQGIDTQYF. CDR3 bases: TGCGCCAGCAGGCGTCGGGGACAGGGAATAGATACGCAGTATTTT. Filled out from reference TRBV5-1 and TRBJ2-3, the complete variable domain reads KAGVTQTPRYLIKTRGQQVTLSCSPISGHRSVSWYQQTPGQGLQFLFEYFSETQRNKGNFPGRFSGRQFSNSRSEMNVSTLELGDSALYLCASRRRGQGIDTQYFGPGTRLTVL.

This chain connects TRBV6-1 to TRBJ2-3, with TRBD2 matching over 8 bases. The CDR3 contains 16 residues. Losses at the gene ends were 2 bases for V and 3 bases for J; bases not matched to a gene: 7. Germline lookup yields CDR1 MNHNS and CDR2 SASEGT. The CDR3 protein is CASSEIGGGPTDTQYF. The DNA of the CDR3 is TGTGCCAGCAGTGAAATCGGGGGGGGGCCGACAGATACGCAGTATTTT.

The genes are TRBV30 and TRBJ1-2, with 9 bases identical to TRBD1. V was clipped by 4 bases and J by 4 bases; unmatched bases: 4. Looked up from germline, CDR1 is GTSNPN and CDR2 is SVGIG (reference sequence). The CDR3 sequence is 13 residues long. CDR3 amino acids: CAWTKQGAYGYTF. The CDR3 DNA reads TGTGCCTGGACCAAACAGGGGGCCTATGGCTACACCTTC.

This clone has only a few counts. The chain uses TRBV10-1 and TRBJ1-2, with 8 positions matching TRBD1. Germline CDR1 and CDR2: WNHNN and SYGVQD (reference sequence). This CDR3 region has 14 residues. Germline trimming cut 4 bases from V and 8 bases from J; bases unmatched to any gene: 9. The chain's CDR3 is CASSGTKTGDGYTF. As DNA, the CDR3 is TGCGCCAGCAGTGGGACCAAGACAGGGGACGGCTACACCTTC.